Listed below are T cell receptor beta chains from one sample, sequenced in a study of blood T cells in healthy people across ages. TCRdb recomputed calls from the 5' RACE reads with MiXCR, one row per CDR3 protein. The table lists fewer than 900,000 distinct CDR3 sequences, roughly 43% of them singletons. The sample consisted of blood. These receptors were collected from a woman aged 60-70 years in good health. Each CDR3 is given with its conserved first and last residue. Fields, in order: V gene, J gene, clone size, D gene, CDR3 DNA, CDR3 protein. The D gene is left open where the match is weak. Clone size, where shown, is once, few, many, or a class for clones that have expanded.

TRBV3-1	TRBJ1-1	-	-	TGTGCCAGCAGCCAGATTCAGGGAAATGTAGCTTTCTTT	CASSQIQGNVAFF
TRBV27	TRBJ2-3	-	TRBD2	TGTGCCAGCAGTTTACAGGGACTAGCGGTAGTTGATACGCAGTATTTT	CASSLQGLAVVDTQYF
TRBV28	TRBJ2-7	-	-	TGTGCCAGCAGTCCGCCCAGTGATTCCTACGAGCAGTACTTC	CASSPPSDSYEQYF
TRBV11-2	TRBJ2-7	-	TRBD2	TGTGCCAGCGGCTTAGAAGCGGGAGGGTCCAATGAGCAGTACTTC	CASGLEAGGSNEQYF
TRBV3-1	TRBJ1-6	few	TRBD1	TGTGCCAGCAGCTCCGACAGGGGGCTTATTTCACCCCTCCACTTT	CASSSDRGLISPLHF
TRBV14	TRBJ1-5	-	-	TGTGCCAGCAGCCAAGACCTTTATCAGCCCCAGCATTTT	CASSQDLYQPQHF
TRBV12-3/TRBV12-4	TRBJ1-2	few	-	TGTGCCAGCAGCCCTGACATGGGGCGAGATGGCTACACCTTC	CASSPDMGRDGYTF
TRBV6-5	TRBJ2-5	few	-	TGTGCCAGCAGCCGAGGACAGATCCAAGAGACCCAGTACTTC	CASSRGQIQETQYF
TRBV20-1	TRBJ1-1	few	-	TGCAGTGCTAGCTCAGCGAGCCGAGCTTTCTTT	CSASSASRAFF
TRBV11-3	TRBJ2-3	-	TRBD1	TGTGCCAGCAGCAAGGCAGGGGGTACGCAGTATTTT	CASSKAGGTQYF
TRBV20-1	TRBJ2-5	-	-	TGCAGTGCTAGAAACCCTTCTAACACCCAGTACTTC	CSARNPSNTQYF
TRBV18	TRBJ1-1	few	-	TGTGCCAGCTCACCACCGGGAAGAGTAGCAGCTTTCTTT	CASSPPGRVAAFF
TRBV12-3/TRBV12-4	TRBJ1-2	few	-	TGTGCCAGCAGCCACGCTGACTTGTTTAATGGCTACACCTTC	CASSHADLFNGYTF
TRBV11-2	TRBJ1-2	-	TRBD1	TGTGCCAGCAGCTTAGCGGGACAGGGGGGTGGCTACACCTTC	CASSLAGQGGGYTF
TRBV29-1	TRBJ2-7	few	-	TGCAGCGGTGGGACGGACTCCTACAATGAGCAGTACTTC	CSGGTDSYNEQYF
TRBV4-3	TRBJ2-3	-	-	TGCGCCAGCAGCCAAGGTCGGTCCAGAGGGATTAGCACAGATACGCAGTATTTT	CASSQGRSRGISTDTQYF
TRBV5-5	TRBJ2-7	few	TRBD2	TGTGCCAGCAGCAGACCTAGCGGGGGCTACAATGAGCAGTACTTC	CASSRPSGGYNEQYF
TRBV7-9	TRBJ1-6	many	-	TGTGCCAGCAGCTTAGATATGTCCTATAATTCACCCCTCCACTTT	CASSLDMSYNSPLHF
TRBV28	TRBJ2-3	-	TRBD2	TGTGCCAGCAGTTTTAGGTCTAGCGGGACTGATACGCAGTATTTT	CASSFRSSGTDTQYF
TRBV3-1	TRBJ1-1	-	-	TGTGCCAGCAGCCAACAGGGGAGCCCGAACACTGAAGCTTTCTTT	CASSQQGSPNTEAFF
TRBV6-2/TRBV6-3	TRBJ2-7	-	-	TGTGCCAGCATGGCGCGGCAGCTGATCTACGAGCAGTACTTC	CASMARQLIYEQYF
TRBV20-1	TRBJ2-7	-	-	TGCAGTGCTAGAGAGGTGGCTTACGAGCAGTACTTC	CSAREVAYEQYF
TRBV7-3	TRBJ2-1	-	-	TGTGCCAGCAGCTTAATCCGGGTTATCTCCTACAGTGAGCAGTTCTTC	CASSLIRVISYSEQFF
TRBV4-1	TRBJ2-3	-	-	TGCGCCAGCAGCCAAAGGGGATCTAGAGAGGCAGATACGCAGTATTTT	CASSQRGSREADTQYF
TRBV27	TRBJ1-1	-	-	TGTGCCAGCAGTTACGGGAATTCGAACACTGAAGCTTTCTTT	CASSYGNSNTEAFF
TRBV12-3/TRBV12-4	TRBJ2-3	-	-	TGTGCCAGCACGCCTGGGGGGAGCACAGATACGGAGTATTTT	CASTPGGSTDTEYF
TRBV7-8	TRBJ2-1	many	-	TGTGCCAGCAGCCCTCTGTTCTTC	CASSPLFF
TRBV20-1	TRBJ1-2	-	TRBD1	TGCAGTGCTACGCCCTCACAGGGGAGGAGATCCAACTATGGCTACACCTTC	CSATPSQGRRSNYGYTF
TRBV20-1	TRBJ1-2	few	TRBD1	TGCAGTGCTAGACCCACGGACAGGGGAAGGTTTCTCTATGGCTACACCTTC	CSARPTDRGRFLYGYTF
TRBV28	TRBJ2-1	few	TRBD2	TGTGCCAGCAGTTTATGGAGTACTAGCGCCAATTCGCTGGAGTTCTTC	CASSLWSTSANSLEFF
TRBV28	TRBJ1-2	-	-	TGTGCCAGCATCTATATTCCAGGAGGAACGCGAGGCTACACCTTC	CASIYIPGGTRGYTF
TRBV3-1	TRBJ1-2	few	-	TGTGCCAGCAGCCAAGAAGCAGGACCCTCCCATGGCTACACCTTC	CASSQEAGPSHGYTF
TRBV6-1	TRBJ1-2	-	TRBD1	TGTGCCAGCAACATCCGGGACAGTTTCTATGGCTACACCTTC	CASNIRDSFYGYTF
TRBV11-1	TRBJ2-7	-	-	TGTGCCAGCAGCTTCTCCCGGGACGTATCCTACGAGCAGTACTTC	CASSFSRDVSYEQYF
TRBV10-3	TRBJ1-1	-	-	TGTGCCATCAGGAAGGATCTGAACACTGAAGCTTTCTTT	CAIRKDLNTEAFF
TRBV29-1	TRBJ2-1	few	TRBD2	TGCAGCGTTGAAGATCTGACTAGCCCAGATATAAATGAGCAGTTCTTC	CSVEDLTSPDINEQFF
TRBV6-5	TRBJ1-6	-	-	TGTGCCAGCAGTTACTCCGGGGGCGCTTCGGATTCACCCCTCCACTTT	CASSYSGGASDSPLHF
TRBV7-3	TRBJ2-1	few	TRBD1	TGTGCCAGCAGCTCCTGGGACAGGGACCTCAATGAGCAGTTCTTC	CASSSWDRDLNEQFF
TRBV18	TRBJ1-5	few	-	TGTGCCAGCTCACCACCACTCGTGATTGATAGCAATCAGCCCCAGCATTTT	CASSPPLVIDSNQPQHF